This TCR beta chain was obtained from a study of OX40 agonist ivuxolimab in advanced cancers. Study at large: Participants averaged approximately 60 years of age (range about 23 to 80) and were around 83% male. One hepatocellular carcinoma and a couple of cutaneous melanoma patients partially responded. Overall study results and limits: At doses 0.1 to 3.0 mg/kg, CD4+ and CD8+ clones expanded.

Trimming took off 0 bases at V and 2 bases at J, with 9 bases between the two ends. CDR1 and CDR2 from the germline V gene are LGHNA and YNFKEQ. This CDR3 has 15 amino acids. Profiled with immunoSEQ multiplex PCR; TCRdb holds only in-frame clones, not every one. The sample has some 97,000 clones, approximately 90% seen once; the top ten hold about 0.49%. With respect to this clone: Antigen specificity is unknown.

Drawing of blood for sampling happened at baseline, at cycle 4 day 1, and at cycle 7 day 1. Material: CD4+ or CD8+ T cells sorted from blood, obtained in a trial of the OX40 agonist ivuxolimab. The clonotype comes from an adult with an advanced solid tumor such as melanoma, head and neck, liver or kidney cancer. The chain employs TRBV4-2 and TRBJ2-3, with D unclear. The CDR3 loop is CASSQEPLLTDTQYF. The CDR3 coding sequence is TGTGCCAGCAGCCAAGAGCCCCTTCTCACAGATACGCAGTATTTT.